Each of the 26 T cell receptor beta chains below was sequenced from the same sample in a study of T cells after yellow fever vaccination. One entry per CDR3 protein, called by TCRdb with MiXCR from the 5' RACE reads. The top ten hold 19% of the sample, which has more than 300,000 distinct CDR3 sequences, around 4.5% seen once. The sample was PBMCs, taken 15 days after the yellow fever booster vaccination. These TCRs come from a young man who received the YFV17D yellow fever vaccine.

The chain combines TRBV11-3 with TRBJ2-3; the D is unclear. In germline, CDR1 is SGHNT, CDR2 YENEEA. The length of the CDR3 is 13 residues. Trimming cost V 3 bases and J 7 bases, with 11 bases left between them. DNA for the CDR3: TGTGCCAGCAGCTTGGTCCCGACAAATACGCAGTATTTT. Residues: CASSLVPTNTQYF.

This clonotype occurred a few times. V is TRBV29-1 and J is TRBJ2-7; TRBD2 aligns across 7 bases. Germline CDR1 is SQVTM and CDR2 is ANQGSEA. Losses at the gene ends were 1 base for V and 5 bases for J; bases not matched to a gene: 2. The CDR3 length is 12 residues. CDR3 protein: CSVEGSGNEQYF. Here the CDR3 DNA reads TGCAGCGTTGAAGGGAGCGGGAACGAGCAGTACTTC.

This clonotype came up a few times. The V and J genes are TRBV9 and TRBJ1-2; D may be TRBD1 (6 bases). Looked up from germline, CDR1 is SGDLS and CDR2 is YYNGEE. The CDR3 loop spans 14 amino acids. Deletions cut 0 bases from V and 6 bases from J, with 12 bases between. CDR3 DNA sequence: TGTGCCAGCAGCGTAGTTGGGGGGGCCCATGGCTACACCTTC. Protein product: CASSVVGGAHGYTF. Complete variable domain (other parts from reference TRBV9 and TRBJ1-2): DSGVTQTPKHLITATGQRVTLRCSPRSGDLSVYWYQQSLDQGLQFLIQYYNGEERAKGNILERFSAQQFPDLHSELNLSSLELGDSALYFCASSVVGGAHGYTFGSGTRLTVV.

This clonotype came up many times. The CDR3 protein is CASSLVSGRASQETQYF. Written as DNA, the CDR3 is TGTGCCAGCAGCTTAGTATCGGGGAGGGCAAGTCAAGAGACCCAGTACTTC. The J gene is TRBJ2-5, the V gene TRBV7-2, with TRBD2 matching over 7 bases. There are 17 residues in the CDR3. The junction had 10 bases not matched to a gene; V was cut back by 1 base and J by 2 bases. Germline CDR1 is SGHTA and CDR2 is FQGNSA.

The CDR3 bases are TGTGCCAGCAGCCAAGGACAGGGGAATGGATCACCCCTCCACTTT. As protein: CASSQGQGNGSPLHF. J is TRBJ1-6 and V is TRBV3-1; 8 bases are a match to TRBD1. The germline V gene encodes CDR1 LGHDT and CDR2 YNNKEL (reference sequence). The CDR3 loop spans 15 amino acids. V lost 1 base, J lost 10 bases, and 6 bases stayed unmatched.

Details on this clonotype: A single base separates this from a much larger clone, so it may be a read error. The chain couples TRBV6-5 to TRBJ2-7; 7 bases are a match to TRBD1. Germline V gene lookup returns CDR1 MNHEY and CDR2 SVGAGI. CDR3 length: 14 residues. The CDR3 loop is CASSSAGTDYELYV. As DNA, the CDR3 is TGTGCCAGCAGTTCAGCCGGGACAGACTACGAGCTGTACGTC.

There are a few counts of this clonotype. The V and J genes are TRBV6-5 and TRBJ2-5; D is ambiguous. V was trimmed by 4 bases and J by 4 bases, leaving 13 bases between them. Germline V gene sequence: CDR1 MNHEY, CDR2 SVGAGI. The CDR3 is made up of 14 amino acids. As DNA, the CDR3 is TGTGCCAGCAGTTCTGTGCTAACGAGAGAGACCCAGTACTTC. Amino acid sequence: CASSSVLTRETQYF.

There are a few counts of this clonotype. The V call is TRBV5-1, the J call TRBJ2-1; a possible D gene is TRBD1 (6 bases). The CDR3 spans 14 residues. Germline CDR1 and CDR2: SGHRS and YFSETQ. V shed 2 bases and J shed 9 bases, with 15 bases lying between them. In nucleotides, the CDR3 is TGCGCCAGCAGCTTTTCAAATCCCAGGGGTGAGCAGTTCTTC. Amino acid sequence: CASSFSNPRGEQFF.

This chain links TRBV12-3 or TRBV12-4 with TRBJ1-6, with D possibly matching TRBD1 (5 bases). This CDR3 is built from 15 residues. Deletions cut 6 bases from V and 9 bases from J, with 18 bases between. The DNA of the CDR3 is TGTGCCAGCAGCTCCACGTCGGGGGGAGGTTCACCCCTCCACTTT. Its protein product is CASSSTSGGGSPLHF.

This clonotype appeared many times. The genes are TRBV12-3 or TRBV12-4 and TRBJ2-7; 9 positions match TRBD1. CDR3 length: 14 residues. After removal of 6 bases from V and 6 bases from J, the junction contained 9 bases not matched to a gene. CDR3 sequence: CASSRWDRDGEQYF. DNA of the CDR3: TGTGCCAGCAGCCGCTGGGACAGGGATGGCGAGCAGTACTTC.

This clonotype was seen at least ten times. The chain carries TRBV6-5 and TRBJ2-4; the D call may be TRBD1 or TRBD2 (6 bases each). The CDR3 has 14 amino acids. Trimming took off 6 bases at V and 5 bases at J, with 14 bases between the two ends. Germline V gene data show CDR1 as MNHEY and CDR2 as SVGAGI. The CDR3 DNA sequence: TGTGCCAGCAGCTCACGGAGGGGGGAAAACATTCAGTACTTC. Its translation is CASSSRRGENIQYF.

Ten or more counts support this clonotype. Here the CDR3 DNA reads TGTGCCACCAGCAGAGATAGGCACGATGAGCAGTTCTTC. It specifies CATSRDRHDEQFF. The chain combines TRBV15 with TRBJ2-1, with D unresolved. Trimming cost V 0 bases and J 8 bases, with 8 bases left between them. Germline CDR1 LNHNV, CDR2 YYDKDF (reference sequence). This CDR3 has 13 residues.

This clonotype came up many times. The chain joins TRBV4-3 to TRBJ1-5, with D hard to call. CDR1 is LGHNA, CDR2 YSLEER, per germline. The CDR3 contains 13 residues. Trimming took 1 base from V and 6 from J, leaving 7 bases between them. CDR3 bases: TGCGCCAGCAGCCAAGGAAGAGGTCAGCCCCAGCATTTT. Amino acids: CASSQGRGQPQHF.

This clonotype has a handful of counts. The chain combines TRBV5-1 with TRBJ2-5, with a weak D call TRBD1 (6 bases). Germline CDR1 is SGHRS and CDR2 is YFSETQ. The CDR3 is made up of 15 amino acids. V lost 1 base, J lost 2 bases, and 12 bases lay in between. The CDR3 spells CASSLSTGQQETQYF. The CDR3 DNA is TGCGCCAGCAGCTTGTCGACAGGCCAGCAAGAGACCCAGTACTTC.

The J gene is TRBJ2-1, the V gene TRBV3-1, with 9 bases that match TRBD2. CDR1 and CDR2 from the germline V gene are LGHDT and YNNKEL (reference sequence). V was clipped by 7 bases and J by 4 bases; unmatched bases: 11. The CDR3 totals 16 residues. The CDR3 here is CASTPKLAGMYNEQFF. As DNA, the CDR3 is TGTGCCAGCACCCCCAAGCTAGCGGGGATGTACAATGAGCAGTTCTTC.

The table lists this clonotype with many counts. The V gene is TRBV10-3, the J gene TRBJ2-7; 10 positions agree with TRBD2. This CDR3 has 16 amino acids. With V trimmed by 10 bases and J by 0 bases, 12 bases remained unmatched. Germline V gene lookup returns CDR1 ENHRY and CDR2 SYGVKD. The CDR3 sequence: CATTGTSASNSYEQYF. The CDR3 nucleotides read TGTGCCACAACCGGGACTAGCGCCTCTAACTCCTACGAGCAGTACTTC.

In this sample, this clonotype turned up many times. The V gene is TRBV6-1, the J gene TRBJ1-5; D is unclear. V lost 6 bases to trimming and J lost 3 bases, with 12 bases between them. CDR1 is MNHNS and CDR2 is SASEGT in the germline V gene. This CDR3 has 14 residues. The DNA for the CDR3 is TGTGCCAGCAGCGACGGACGGAACAATCAGCCCCAGCATTTT. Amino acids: CASSDGRNNQPQHF.

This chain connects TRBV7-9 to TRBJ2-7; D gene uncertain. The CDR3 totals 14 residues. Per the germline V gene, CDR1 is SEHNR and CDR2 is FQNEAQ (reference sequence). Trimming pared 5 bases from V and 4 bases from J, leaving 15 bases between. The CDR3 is CASSHPRRLYEQYF. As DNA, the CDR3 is TGTGCCAGCAGCCACCCCAGGCGGTTATACGAGCAGTACTTC.

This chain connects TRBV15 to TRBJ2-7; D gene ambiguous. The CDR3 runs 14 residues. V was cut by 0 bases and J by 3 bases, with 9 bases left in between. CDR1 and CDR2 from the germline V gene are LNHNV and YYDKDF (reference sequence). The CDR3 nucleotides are TGTGCCACCAGCAGAGATCTTGGCCTCTACGAGCAGTACGTC. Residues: CATSRDLGLYEQYV.

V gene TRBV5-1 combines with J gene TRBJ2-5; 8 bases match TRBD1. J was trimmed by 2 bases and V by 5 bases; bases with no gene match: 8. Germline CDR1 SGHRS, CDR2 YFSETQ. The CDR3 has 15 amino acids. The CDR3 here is CASRPGQGWQETQYF. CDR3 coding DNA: TGCGCCAGCAGACCCGGACAGGGATGGCAAGAGACCCAGTACTTC.

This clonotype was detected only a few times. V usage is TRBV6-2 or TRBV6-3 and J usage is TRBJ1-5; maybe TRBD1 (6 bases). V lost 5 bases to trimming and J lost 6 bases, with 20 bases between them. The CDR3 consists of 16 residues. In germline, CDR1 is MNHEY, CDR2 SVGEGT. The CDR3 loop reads CASSLSTGLYIQPQHF. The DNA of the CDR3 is TGTGCCAGCAGTCTATCGACAGGCCTATACATTCAGCCCCAGCATTTT.

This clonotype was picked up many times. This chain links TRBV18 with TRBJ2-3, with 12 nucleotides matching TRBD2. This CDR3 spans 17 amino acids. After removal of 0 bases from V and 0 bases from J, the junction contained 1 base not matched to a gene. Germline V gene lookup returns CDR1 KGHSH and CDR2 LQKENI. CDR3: CASSPPLAGGSTDTQYF. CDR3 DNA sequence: TGTGCCAGCTCACCACCCCTAGCGGGGGGGAGCACAGATACGCAGTATTTT.

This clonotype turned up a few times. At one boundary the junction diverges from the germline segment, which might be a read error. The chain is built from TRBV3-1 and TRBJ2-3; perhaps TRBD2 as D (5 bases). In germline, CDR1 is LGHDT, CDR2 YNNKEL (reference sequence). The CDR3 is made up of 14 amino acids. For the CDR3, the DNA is TGTGCCAGCAGACAAGAGGCGGGCGCGGTTACGCAGTATTTT. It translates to CASRQEAGAVTQYF.

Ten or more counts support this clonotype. DNA for the CDR3: TGCGCCAGCAGCCAGCTGGGGGGGACTAGCACAGATACGCAGTATTTT. This codes for CASSQLGGTSTDTQYF. The chain couples TRBV4-3 to TRBJ2-3, with 7 bases matching TRBD2. The CDR3 spans 16 residues. With V trimmed by 3 bases and J by 0 bases, 6 bases remained unmatched. The germline CDR1 and CDR2 sequences are LGHNA and YSLEER.

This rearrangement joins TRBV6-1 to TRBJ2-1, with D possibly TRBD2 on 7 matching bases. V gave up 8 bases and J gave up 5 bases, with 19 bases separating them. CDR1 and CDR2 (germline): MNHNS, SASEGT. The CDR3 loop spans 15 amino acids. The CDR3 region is CASRLGGAGDNEQFF. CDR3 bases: TGTGCCAGCCGACTAGGGGGGGCAGGGGACAATGAGCAGTTCTTC.

CDR3 nucleotide sequence: TGTGCCAGCAGCTTGGAGGGTAGCGGGGGAGAGACCCAGTACTTC. It encodes CASSLEGSGGETQYF. The chain has TRBV5-5 and TRBJ2-5; TRBD2 aligns across 9 bases. Losses at the gene ends were 0 bases for V and 4 bases for J; bases not matched to a gene: 4. Germline loops: CDR1 SGHKS, CDR2 YYEKEE (reference sequence). This CDR3 is 15 amino acids long.